A single sample is the source of the 3 T cell receptor beta chains below, sequenced in a study of lymphopenia after photon versus proton radiotherapy. Sequencing used immunoSEQ multiplex PCR; TCRdb keeps in-frame clones, though not all of them. There are 75,000 or so clones in the sample; approximately 82% occur only once, and under 1.5% lies in the top ten. The sequencing here drew on peripheral blood, taken from a patient treated with proton-based radiotherapy. These receptors were obtained from a man in his sixties with pancreatic cancer.

The CDR3 spells CASSQGRGTSGSSYNEQFF. The CDR3 nucleotides are TGTGCCAGTAGCCAAGGACGGGGAACTAGCGGGAGCTCCTACAATGAGCAGTTCTTC. The genes are TRBV19 and TRBJ2-1; 11 bases agree with TRBD2. The germline CDR1 and CDR2 sequences are LNHDA and SQIVND (reference sequence). With V trimmed by 6 bases and J by 0 bases, 13 bases remained unmatched. This CDR3 spans 19 amino acids.

J is TRBJ1-1 and V is TRBV6-5, with a tentative D call TRBD1 (6 bases). Germline V gives CDR1 MNHEY, CDR2 SVGAGI. Trimming took off 8 bases at V and 13 bases at J, with 17 bases between the two ends. The CDR3 runs to 11 residues. The CDR3 loop is CASVAGTKFFF. In nucleotides, the CDR3 is TGTGCCAGCGTGGCCGGGACAAAATTTTTCTTT.

The chain links TRBV18 to TRBJ2-3; the D is unclear. The germline gives CDR1 KGHSH, CDR2 LQKENI. Trimming cost V 8 bases and J 7 bases, with 16 bases left between them. This CDR3 comprises 13 residues. The CDR3 region has the DNA TGTGCCAGCATCGGGTCCAAGGAGAATACGCAGTATTTT. The encoded protein is CASIGSKENTQYF.